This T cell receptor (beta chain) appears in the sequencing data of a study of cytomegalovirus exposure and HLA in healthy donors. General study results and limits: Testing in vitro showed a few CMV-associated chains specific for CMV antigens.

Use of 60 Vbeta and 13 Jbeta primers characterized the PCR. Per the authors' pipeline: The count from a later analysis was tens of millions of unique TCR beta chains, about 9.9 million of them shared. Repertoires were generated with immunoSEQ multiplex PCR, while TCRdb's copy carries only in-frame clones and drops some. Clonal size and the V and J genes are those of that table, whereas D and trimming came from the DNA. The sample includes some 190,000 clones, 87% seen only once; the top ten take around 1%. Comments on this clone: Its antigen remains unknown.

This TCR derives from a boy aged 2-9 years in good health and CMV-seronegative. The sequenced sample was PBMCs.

This chain's CDR3 is CASWDPSGRRDEQYF. The DNA for the CDR3 is TGTGCCAGCTGGGACCCTAGCGGGAGAAGAGACGAGCAGTACTTC. The rearrangement joins TRBV6-1 to TRBJ2-7, with 10 bases identical to TRBD2. CDR3 length equals 15 residues. Germline-derived CDR1 and CDR2 are MNHNS and SASEGT. Trimming at V came to 8 bases and at J to 5 bases, leaving 12 bases not matched to a gene.